This T cell receptor (beta chain) was obtained from a study of blood T cell repertoires in COVID-19 (dated by TCRdb to about 2020). Turning to the overall study: The collaborator samples originated in the United States, Italy and Spain and spanned the acute and convalescent phases of COVID-19. Subjects who had been exposed to COVID-19, were actively infected with it, or had recovered from it provided the deeply sampled blood TCRbeta repertoires that made up the dataset. A freely available public database, intended as a resource for researchers studying the immune response to SARS-CoV-2, is where the repertoires were released. HLA class I and class II types, where available, came from metadata supplied by the sample provider rather than from assay-based typing. The sample metadata nearly always contained a de-identified subject ID, COVID-19 status, age in years and sex. Samples were obtained from the ongoing ImmuneRACE study (first 160 participants) and from over a thousand subjects provided by 6 global collaborators. The material from the prospective study consisted of cDNA or gDNA derived from T cells, B-cell-depleted T cells, or PBMCs.

This clone was counted between two and nine times. The target of this receptor is not known. Base qualities were left out, and no much larger clone turns up one base away. The germline V gene yields MGHRA for CDR1 and YSYEKL for CDR2. Reading from cysteine to phenylalanine, the CDR3 counts 15 amino acids. Only CDR3 DNA remains: 45 bases, in frame from the first base. Germline trimming amounts to 6 bases on V and 4 bases on J, with 6 as the count of junction bases outside the gene matches. General findings and caveats noted by the study authors: The quantity of clinical and demographic metadata differed by source and by participant and was supplied without curation.

TCRbeta CDR3 regions were amplified from genomic DNA by means of the immunoSEQ Assay, a bias-controlled multiplex PCR. As for the original processing: The number of nucleated cells in each sample was estimated from the amplification of reference gene primers within the assay. To quantify the absolute abundance of each unique TCRbeta CDR3 rearrangement, sequence reads were collapsed and filtered. For each sample, productive Simpson clonality was calculated as the square root of Simpson's diversity index over productive rearrangements. TCRdb took over this immuneACCESS table, retaining in-frame rearrangements with V and J assigned. Such tables are incomplete; in checked studies, under half of the missing clones stem from an unresolved V gene, and the remainder is unexplained. Clone size and V and J calls were adopted from that table, with D and trimming inferred from the DNA. The sample table shows around 230,000 clones, and approximately 84% are seen once. About 15% of the sample is taken by the ten largest.

In the prospective study, participants were roughly 18 to 90 years old, resided in around 25 geographic areas of the United States, and were enrolled through a virtual design. To assign participants to cohorts, the prospective study relied on clinical history that participants themselves reported in a screening survey and a study questionnaire. For ImmuneRACE Cohort 3, a participant was defined as recovered based on two consecutive negative NP/OP PCR tests, clearance by a healthcare professional, or resolution of symptoms. In the prospective study, mobile phlebotomists collected whole blood, serum and a nasopharyngeal or oropharyngeal swab from each participant. Additional blood draws and questionnaires over an approximately two-month period could optionally be provided by prospective study participants. Blood samples from the prospective study were shipped frozen or at room temperature prior to DNA extraction.

Input material: PBMCs or T cells enriched from blood (not recorded which). The TCR originated in a man aged 40-49 years who had recovered from COVID-19. The chain links TRBV4-1 with TRBJ1-2, and 12 bases in between align with TRBD1. The nucleotide sequence reads as follows: TGCGCCAGCAGTAGGGACAGGGGGCACCTCTATGGCTACACCTTC. Its protein reads: CASSRDRGHLYGYTF.